The 21 T cell receptor beta chains in this list originate from one sample, sequenced in a study of cytomegalovirus exposure and HLA in healthy donors. PCR involved 60 Vbeta and 13 Jbeta primers. Assay: immunoSEQ multiplex PCR; the TCRdb copy retains only in-frame clones and omits some. The table lists some 170,000 clones, around 80% of them singletons, with 1.5% in the top ten. Sequenced: PBMCs. The receptors were sampled from a girl aged 10-17 years in good health and CMV-seropositive.

This sequence joins TRBV7-2 and TRBJ2-1; a possible D gene is TRBD2 (5 bases). CDR3 length: 18 amino acids. Germline assignment: CDR1 SGHTA and CDR2 FQGNSA. The V end was cut by 0 bases, the J end by 1 base, with 16 bases between. The CDR3 coding sequence is TGTGCCAGCAGCTTAGCCCGGGGTAGCGTCTATTCCTACAATGAGCAGTTCTTC. Protein product: CASSLARGSVYSYNEQFF.

This clone was seen only a few times. This CDR3 is CATSSGLQTYNEQFF. Written as DNA, the CDR3 is TGTGCCACCAGCTCGGGACTCCAGACTTACAATGAGCAGTTCTTC. V gene TRBV15 combines with J gene TRBJ2-1, with D possibly matching TRBD2 (6 bases). The CDR3 length is 15 residues. V was trimmed by 5 bases and J by 4 bases, leaving 15 bases between them. Germline CDR1 and CDR2: LNHNV and YYDKDF (reference sequence).

The chain couples TRBV5-4 to TRBJ2-5, with D uncertain. CDR3 length: 13 amino acids. V lost 0 bases and J 3 bases, leaving 6 bases between the germline ends. Germline CDR1 and CDR2: SGHNT and YYREEE (reference sequence). Here the CDR3 reads CASSLDPKETQYF. In DNA form, the CDR3 reads TGTGCCAGCAGCTTGGATCCCAAAGAGACCCAGTACTTC.

The CDR3 sequence is CASSPHIRGGSSYEQYF. In nucleotides, the CDR3 is TGCGCCAGCAGCCCCCATATCCGGGGGGGGAGCTCCTACGAGCAGTACTTC. The chain couples TRBV4-1 to TRBJ2-7; 8 nucleotides match TRBD2. CDR3 length equals 17 residues. Per germline, CDR1 MGHRA and CDR2 YSYEKL. V was clipped by 4 bases and J by 0 bases; unmatched bases: 11.

In this sample, this clone turned up a few times. The chain recombines TRBV5-1 with TRBJ2-7; 9 nucleotides agree with TRBD1. The CDR3 consists of 13 residues. Germline CDR1 is SGHRS and CDR2 is YFSETQ. V was pared by 1 base and J by 5 bases, with 1 base of the junction left unmatched. As DNA, the CDR3 is TGCGCCAGCAGCTTGAACAGGGGGCACGAGCAGTACTTC. Amino acids: CASSLNRGHEQYF.

This chain connects TRBV9 to TRBJ1-3; maybe TRBD1 (6 bases). Trimming stripped 0 bases from V and 0 bases from J, with 13 bases between. This CDR3 has 17 amino acids. The V gene's germline CDR1 is SGDLS and CDR2 YYNGEE. CDR3 amino acids: CASSVGAGGASGNTIYF. CDR3 nucleotides: TGTGCCAGCAGCGTAGGAGCTGGGGGCGCCTCTGGAAACACCATATATTTT.

This chain joins TRBV5-4 and TRBJ2-5; 7 nucleotides align to TRBD2. The J call may be faulty, since TRBJ2-7 better matches the DNA end. CDR1 is SGHNT, CDR2 YYREEE, per germline (reference sequence). The CDR3 is made up of 17 amino acids. CDR3 DNA sequence: TGTGCCAGCAGCTCGGGCTTGCGGGGGACTACCTCCTACGAGCAGTACTTC. Protein: CASSSGLRGTTSYEQYF.

V usage is TRBV6-1 and J usage is TRBJ1-2; D is uncertain. V was trimmed by 2 bases and J by 2 bases, leaving 12 bases between them. Germline V gene lookup returns CDR1 MNHNS and CDR2 SASEGT. The CDR3 loop spans 15 amino acids. CDR3 sequence reads: CASSEYRAGNYGYTF. The DNA of the CDR3 is TGTGCCAGCAGTGAATATCGCGCGGGCAACTATGGCTACACCTTC.

The chain is built from TRBV7-9 and TRBJ2-1; 11 nucleotides agree with TRBD2. CDR3 length: 16 residues. The junction had 1 base not matched to a gene; V was cut back by 2 bases and J by 1 base. Germline CDR1 SEHNR, CDR2 FQNEAQ (reference sequence). The CDR3 sequence is CASSLTSGRSYNEQFF. The CDR3 coding sequence is TGTGCCAGCAGCTTAACTAGCGGGAGATCCTACAATGAGCAGTTCTTC.

This clone was observed a few times. The chain joins TRBV30 to TRBJ1-4, with 7 positions matching TRBD1. With V trimmed by 3 bases and J by 6 bases, 7 bases remained unmatched. This CDR3 contains 14 residues. Germline V CDR1 and CDR2: GTSNPN, SVGIG (reference sequence). The CDR3 here is CAWSSGQEYEKLFF. The CDR3 DNA reads TGTGCCTGGAGCTCCGGACAGGAATATGAAAAACTGTTTTTT.

The J gene is TRBJ2-5, the V gene TRBV28; unclear D gene. The DNA matches TRBJ2-7 better at its end, which makes the J call doubtful. This CDR3 contains 13 residues. Germline V gene data show CDR1 as MDHEN and CDR2 as SYDVKM. Here the CDR3 DNA reads TGTGCCAGCAGTTTAAACGATTCCTACGAGCAGTACTTC. Translated, it gives CASSLNDSYEQYF.

The rearrangement links TRBV28 to TRBJ2-7; perhaps TRBD1 as D (5 bases). Germline-derived CDR1 and CDR2 are MDHEN and SYDVKM. The CDR3 sequence is 16 residues long. Trimming removed 7 bases at V and 4 bases at J, with 23 bases between. The CDR3 reads CASTPQGGAATYEQYF. The CDR3 DNA reads as TGTGCCAGCACCCCCCAGGGTGGGGCGGCGACATACGAGCAGTACTTC. The full variable domain, in which reference TRBV28 and TRBJ2-7 provide the parts outside the CDR3, is DVKVTQSSRYLVKRTGEKVFLECVQDMDHENMFWYRQDPGLGLRLIYFSYDVKMKEKGDIPEGYSVSREKKERFSLILESASTNQTSMYLCASTPQGGAATYEQYFGPGTRLTVT.

This sequence joins TRBV5-1 and TRBJ1-1; D call uncertain. Germline V gene data show CDR1 as SGHRS and CDR2 as YFSETQ. This CDR3 has 13 residues. V lost 1 base and J lost 1, with 5 bases in between. The CDR3: CASSLQQNTEAFF. CDR3 coding DNA: TGCGCCAGCAGCTTGCAACAGAACACTGAAGCTTTCTTT.

The rearrangement links TRBV2 to TRBJ1-3, with D possibly matching TRBD1 (6 bases). Germline lookup yields CDR1 SNHLY and CDR2 FYNNEI. V gave up 5 bases and J gave up 1 base, with 9 bases separating them. This CDR3 is built from 14 residues. The CDR3 spells CASSRGGSGNTIYF. CDR3 DNA sequence: TGTGCCAGCAGTCGAGGGGGTTCTGGAAACACCATATATTTT.

This clone was observed a handful of times. The chain joins TRBV6-6 to TRBJ1-5; 8 nucleotides match TRBD1. J was trimmed by 7 bases and V by 5 bases; bases with no gene match: 7. The length of the CDR3 is 14 residues. The germline V gene encodes CDR1 MNHNY and CDR2 SVGAGI (reference sequence). CDR3 DNA: TGTGCCAGCAGTCAGACAGGGGAGGGACAGCCCCAGCATTTT. It codes for CASSQTGEGQPQHF.

The chain carries TRBV12-5 and TRBJ2-1; D is perhaps TRBD2 (7 bases). V was shortened by 2 bases and J by 4 bases, with 12 bases between the two germline ends. Germline V gene lookup returns CDR1 LGHNT and CDR2 FRNRAP. CDR3 length: 15 residues. CDR3 residues: CASGLSGGLYNEQFF. The DNA for the CDR3 is TGTGCTAGTGGTTTGTCGGGGGGCCTTTACAATGAGCAGTTCTTC.

V and J are TRBV7-2 and TRBJ2-1, with D unclear. The ends were cut back, 1 base at V and 3 bases at J, with 10 bases in the middle. This CDR3 is 15 amino acids long. Per the germline V gene, CDR1 is SGHTA and CDR2 is FQGNSA. The CDR3 DNA reads as TGTGCCAGCAGCTTAGGAGGCGGATACTACAATGAGCAGTTCTTC. It specifies CASSLGGGYYNEQFF. The full variable domain, with the rest looked up from reference TRBV7-2 and TRBJ2-1, is GAGVSQSPSNKVTEKGKDVELRCDPISGHTALYWYRQSLGQGLEFLIYFQGNSAPDKSGLPSDRFSAERTGGSVSTLTIQRTQQEDSAVYLCASSLGGGYYNEQFFGPGTRLTVL.

V and J are TRBV4-1 and TRBJ2-2; tentative D call: TRBD1 (6 bases). V was pared by 0 bases and J by 5 bases, with 16 bases between. The CDR3 spans 17 residues. The germline CDR1 and CDR2 sequences are MGHRA and YSYEKL. Here the CDR3 reads CASSQEPGAVGTGELFF. In nucleotides, the CDR3 is TGCGCCAGCAGCCAAGAACCAGGGGCGGTCGGTACCGGGGAGCTGTTTTTT.

This clone was counted between two and nine times. The V call is TRBV2, the J call TRBJ2-2; D call uncertain. The CDR3 runs to 13 residues. V dropped 6 bases and J dropped 6 bases, with 11 bases sitting between them. Germline V gives CDR1 SNHLY, CDR2 FYNNEI. The CDR3 reads CASRTSSAGELFF. CDR3 in DNA: TGTGCCAGCAGAACTTCGTCGGCCGGGGAGCTGTTTTTT.

In nucleotides, the CDR3 is TGCGCCAGCAGCCACGGGTACCAAGAGACCCAGTACTTC. Residues: CASSHGYQETQYF. The J gene is TRBJ2-5, the V gene TRBV4-1; D gene unclear. Germline V CDR1 and CDR2: MGHRA, YSYEKL. V was pared by 3 bases and J by 0 bases, with 5 bases between. The CDR3 is 13 amino acids.

The rearrangement links TRBV12-5 to TRBJ1-2; TRBD1 aligns across 7 bases. This CDR3 is 14 amino acids long. V lost 7 bases, J lost 10 bases, and 15 bases stayed unmatched. From germline, CDR1 is LGHNT and CDR2 FRNRAP. CDR3 nucleotides: TGTGCTAGTGCCTCCCGGAGGGGGCTGTTCCCCTACACCTTC. Protein product: CASASRRGLFPYTF.